This TCR beta chain was sequenced in a study of cytotoxic CD8 clonotypes in ibrutinib-treated CLL. Study information: Once patients had received a median around 12 months of treatment, range 6 to 36, response samples were obtained.

For this clone: Its antigen remains unidentified.

A 1 in 200,000 to 1 in 1 million T cell depth was the sequencing target. TCRdb keeps only in-frame clones here, not all; method: immunoSEQ multiplex PCR. Of a few hundred thousand clones in the sample, 70% were seen once. Study observations and caveats: Relative to age-matched healthy donors, clonality at baseline was higher, and it tracked circulating CD8+ T-cell counts.

The germline V and J ends were trimmed by 1 base and 9 bases, with 13 bases remaining between them. This CDR3 region has 13 residues. Looked up from germline, CDR1 is SGHDT and CDR2 is YYEEEE. The source is a human donor with chronic lymphocytic leukemia. The chain carries TRBV5-6 and TRBJ1-2; D call uncertain. Material: PBMCs, obtained after 24 months of ibrutinib treatment. The CDR3 loop reads CASSLTSPRRYTF. CDR3 bases: TGTGCCAGCAGCTTGACGTCTCCCAGGCGCTACACCTTC. The whole variable domain, filled in from reference TRBV5-6 and TRBJ1-2, reads DAGVTQSPTHLIKTRGQQVTLRCSPKSGHDTVSWYQQALGQGPQFIFQYYEEEERQRGNFPDRFSGHQFPNYSSELNVNALLLGDSALYLCASSLTSPRRYTFGSGTRLTVV.